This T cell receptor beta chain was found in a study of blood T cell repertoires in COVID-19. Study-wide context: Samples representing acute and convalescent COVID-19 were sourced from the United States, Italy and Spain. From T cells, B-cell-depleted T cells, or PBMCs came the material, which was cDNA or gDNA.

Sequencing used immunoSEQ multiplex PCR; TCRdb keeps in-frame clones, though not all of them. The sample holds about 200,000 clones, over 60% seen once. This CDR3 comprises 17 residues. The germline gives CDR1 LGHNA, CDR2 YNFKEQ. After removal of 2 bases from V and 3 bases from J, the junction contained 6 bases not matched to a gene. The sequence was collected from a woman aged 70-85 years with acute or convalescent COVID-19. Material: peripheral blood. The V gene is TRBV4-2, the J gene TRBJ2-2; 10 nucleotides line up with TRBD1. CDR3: CASSQIRDRGYTGELFF. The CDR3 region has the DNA TGTGCCAGCAGCCAAATCCGGGACAGGGGTTACACCGGGGAGCTGTTTTTT.